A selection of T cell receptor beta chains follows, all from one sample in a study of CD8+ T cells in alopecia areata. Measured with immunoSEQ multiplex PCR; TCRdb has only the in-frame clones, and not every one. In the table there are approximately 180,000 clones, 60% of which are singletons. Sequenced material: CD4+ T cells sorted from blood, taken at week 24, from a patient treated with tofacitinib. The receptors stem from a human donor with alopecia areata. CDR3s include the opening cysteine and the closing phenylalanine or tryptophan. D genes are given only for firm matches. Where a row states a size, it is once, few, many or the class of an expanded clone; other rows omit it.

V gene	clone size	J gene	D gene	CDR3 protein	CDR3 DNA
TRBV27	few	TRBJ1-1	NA	CASSPRQKNTEAFF	TGTGCCAGCAGTCCGAGACAGAAAAACACTGAAGCTTTCTTT
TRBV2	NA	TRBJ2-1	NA	CASSAQGDNEQFF	TGTGCCAGCAGTGCACAGGGAGACAATGAGCAGTTCTTC
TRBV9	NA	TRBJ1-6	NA	CASSVGWQNNSPLHF	TGTGCCAGCAGCGTAGGGTGGCAGAATAATTCACCCCTCCACTTT
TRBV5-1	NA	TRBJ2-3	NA	CASSLESGHTDTQYF	TGCGCCAGCAGCTTGGAATCAGGCCACACAGATACGCAGTATTTT
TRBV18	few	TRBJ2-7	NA	CASSPPGIGGDEQYF	TGTGCCAGCTCACCACCTGGTATAGGAGGAGACGAGCAGTACTTC
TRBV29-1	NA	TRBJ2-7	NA	CSVGTGVTYEQYF	TGCAGCGTTGGAACAGGTGTTACCTACGAGCAGTACTTC
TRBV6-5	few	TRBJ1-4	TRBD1	CASSYGGTGGEKLFF	TGTGCCAGCAGTTACGGTGGGACAGGGGGTGAAAAACTGTTTTTT
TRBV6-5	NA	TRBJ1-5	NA	CASKETRGQPQHF	TGTGCCAGCAAGGAAACTAGGGGTCAGCCCCAGCATTTT
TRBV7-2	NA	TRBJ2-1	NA	CASSLVDDNEQFF	TGTGCCAGCAGCTTAGTGGATGACAATGAGCAGTTCTTC
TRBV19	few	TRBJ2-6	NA	CATAGARRWANVLTF	TGTGCCACCGCCGGGGCCCGCCGTTGGGCCAACGTCCTGACTTTC
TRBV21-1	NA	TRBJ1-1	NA	CASSNYGSAFF	TGTGCCAGCAGCAACTACGGTTCGGCTTTCTTT
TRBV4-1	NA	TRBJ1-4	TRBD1	CASRRQGPNEKLFF	TGCGCCAGCAGAAGACAGGGGCCTAATGAAAAACTGTTTTTT
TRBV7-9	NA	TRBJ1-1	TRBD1	CASSSTTGQVAEAFF	TGTGCCAGCAGCTCAACGACGGGACAGGTTGCTGAAGCTTTCTTT
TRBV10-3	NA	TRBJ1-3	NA	CATQGLGTEGILSGNTIYF	TGTGCCACCCAAGGGCTCGGGACGGAGGGGATTCTCTCTGGAAACACCATATATTTT
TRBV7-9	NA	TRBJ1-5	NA	CASSLRGNQPQHF	TGTGCCAGCAGCTTACGTGGGAATCAGCCCCAGCATTTT
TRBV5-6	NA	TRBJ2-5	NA	CASSHATSYETQYF	TGTGCCAGCAGCCACGCGACTAGTTACGAGACCCAGTACTTC
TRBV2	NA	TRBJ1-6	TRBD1	CASMRDRGNSPLHF	TGTGCCAGCATGAGGGACAGGGGAAATTCACCCCTCCACTTT
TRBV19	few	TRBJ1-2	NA	CASSLNRVGDGYTF	TGTGCCAGTAGTCTAAACAGGGTCGGGGATGGCTACACCTTC
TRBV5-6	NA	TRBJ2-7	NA	CASSLAYGPYEQYF	TGTGCCAGCAGCTTGGCCTACGGCCCCTACGAGCAGTACTTC
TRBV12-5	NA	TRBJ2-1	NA	CASGQKGGSYNEQFF	TGTGCTAGTGGTCAAAAGGGGGGTTCCTACAATGAGCAGTTCTTC
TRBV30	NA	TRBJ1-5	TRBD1	CAWSVGTGREQPQHF	TGTGCCTGGAGTGTAGGGACAGGGCGAGAGCAGCCCCAGCATTTT
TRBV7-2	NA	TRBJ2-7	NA	CASSLLPPEQYF	TGTGCCAGCAGCTTACTCCCCCCCGAGCAGTACTTC
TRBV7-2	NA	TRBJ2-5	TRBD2	CASSLGGLEASETQYF	TGTGCCAGCAGCTTAGGAGGACTAGAGGCCTCAGAGACCCAGTACTTC
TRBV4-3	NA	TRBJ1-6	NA	CASSQDKAVRSLHF	TGCGCCAGCAGCCAAGATAAGGCAGTTCGAAGCCTCCACTTT
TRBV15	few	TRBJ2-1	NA	CATSRDRAYNEQFF	TGTGCCACCAGCAGAGATCGAGCCTACAATGAGCAGTTCTTC
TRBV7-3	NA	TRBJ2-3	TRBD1	CASSITGGTGDTQYF	TGTGCCAGCAGCATAACAGGGGGCACAGGAGATACGCAGTATTTT
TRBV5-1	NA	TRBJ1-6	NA	CASSPGTLGSPLHF	TGCGCCAGCAGCCCCGGGACGTTGGGTTCACCCCTCCACTTT